One and the same sample provided the 2 T cell receptor beta chains below, sequenced in a study of neurological immune-mediated disorders (dated by TCRdb to between 2018 and 2020). The library was made by 5' RACE. TCRdb records Illumina HiSeq 2500 as the sequencer. TCRdb reprocessed the public reads (quality trimming at Q25 with fastp, clone calling with MiXCR) and kept in-frame beta chains. Entries that share a CDR3 protein sequence are merged under the most common genes and DNA. Here the sample has tens of thousands of distinct CDR3 sequences; 10% to 15% occur a single time. The ten largest make up 10% to 15% of the sample. The sample consisted of PBMCs. All receptors come from a woman aged 55 to 70 with HTLV-1-associated myelopathy (HAM/TSP).

The table lists this clonotype with many counts. The chain recombines TRBV20-1 with TRBJ2-1; TRBD1 agrees at 8 bases. This CDR3 has 18 amino acids. Germline CDR1 reads DFQATT; CDR2 reads SNEGSKA (reference sequence). The V segment lost 1 base and the J segment 3 bases; nucleotides outside the gene matches: 14. CDR3: CSARGGQGATQSYNEQFF. The CDR3 bases are TGCAGTGCTAGAGGTGGACAGGGTGCTACACAGAGCTACAATGAGCAGTTCTTC.

This clonotype is termed medium-sized. At one boundary the junction diverges from the germline segment, which might be a read error. V gene TRBV20-1 combines with J gene TRBJ1-6; 7 bases line up with TRBD1. Per germline, CDR1 DFQATT and CDR2 SNEGSKA (reference sequence). This CDR3 is built from 13 residues. As DNA, the CDR3 is TGCAGTTCTAGGCCGACAGGGTGGACACCCCTCCACTTT. Translation gives CSSRPTGWTPLHF.